This T cell receptor (beta chain) is from a study of cytomegalovirus exposure and HLA in healthy donors. PCR employed 60 Vbeta and 13 Jbeta primers. Sequenced by immunoSEQ multiplex PCR; TCRdb stores in-frame clones only, minus some. The data show roughly 220,000 clones, roughly 80% seen once. Healthy individuals who donated bone marrow served as the donors. At the time of sampling, donors were nominally healthy, though unrecorded immune exposures were likely. Study results and limitations: Sequencing artifact likely explains a cluster of highly shared sequence variants. When analyzed later, a missense DCLRE1C variant was found to be linked to TCR beta V- and J-gene trimming.

Germline CDR1 and CDR2: SGHNT and YYREEE (reference sequence). This CDR3 is 14 amino acids long. Trimming took off 1 base at V and 7 bases at J, with 9 bases between the two ends. Regarding this clone: What it binds is unknown.

The receptor was isolated from a man under 40 in good health and CMV-seronegative. Sequencing used PBMCs. The genes are TRBV5-4 and TRBJ1-6, with a possible D match to TRBD1 (5 bases). Written as DNA, the CDR3 is TGTGCCAGCAGCTTGCAAGGGGCCAATTCACCCCTCCACTTT. This translates into CASSLQGANSPLHF.